This T cell receptor beta chain originates from a study of monozygotic twins with inflammatory bowel disease. Findings and caveats of the study: Compared with healthy co-twins, IBD patients showed reduced TCRbeta repertoire diversity by inverse Simpson.

Of note for this clonotype: The target antigen is unknown.

Germline-derived CDR1 and CDR2 are SGHAT and FQDESV (reference sequence). The CDR3 has 14 residues. TCRdb reprocessed the 5' RACE reads, with one entry per CDR3 protein and no DNA. The sample table includes 300,000 to 400,000 distinct CDR3 sequences. Sequenced sample: blood. This sequence was found in a human donor with ulcerative colitis or Crohn's disease, or a healthy co-twin of an affected twin (not recorded which). This rearrangement joins TRBV11-1 to TRBJ1-4. CDR3 residues: CASGQSATNEKLFF.